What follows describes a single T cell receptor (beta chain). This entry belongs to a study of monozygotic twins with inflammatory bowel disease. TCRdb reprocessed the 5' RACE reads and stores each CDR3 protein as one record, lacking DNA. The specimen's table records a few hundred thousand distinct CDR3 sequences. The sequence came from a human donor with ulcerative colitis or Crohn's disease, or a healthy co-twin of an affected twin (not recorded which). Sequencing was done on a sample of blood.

The CDR3 sequence: CATPGTGNYEQYF. This chain uses TRBV28 with TRBJ2-7; TCRdb gives TRBD1 as the D gene, but with no DNA this cannot be confirmed. Germline loops: CDR1 MDHEN, CDR2 SYDVKM. The CDR3 is 13 residues long. Drawing the rest from reference TRBV28 and TRBJ2-7, the complete variable domain is DVKVTQSSRYLVKRTGEKVFLECVQDMDHENMFWYRQDPGLGLRLIYFSYDVKMKEKGDIPEGYSVSREKKERFSLILESASTNQTSMYLCATPGTGNYEQYFGPGTRLTVT.